This T cell receptor (beta chain) was found in a study of tumor-infiltrating lymphocytes in primary liver carcinoma. Study results and limitations: Tumor region pairs outstripped tumor-adjacent and tumor-blood pairs in overlap.

In regard to this clonotype: Its cognate antigen is unknown. A much more abundant neighbour one base away suggests this may be a read error.

After removal of 0 bases from V and 9 bases from J, the junction contained 11 bases not matched to a gene. The CDR3 is 17 residues long. Germline V gives CDR1 LGHNA, CDR2 YNFKEQ. DNA and RNA were both co-extracted from about 19-30 mg of bulk tissue that had not been sorted. The template, about 540 ng total RNA, yielded TCR beta cDNA made with a constant-region primer. Three nested multiplex PCR rounds, a slightly modified ARM-PCR, produced the libraries for TCR beta. Use of TRBV1-TRBV30 forward primers with a C-beta reverse primer characterized the first two PCR rounds, which lasted ten to eleven cycles each. MiXCR was run by TCRdb on the multiplex PCR reads, yielding one entry per CDR3 protein. The sample consists of 95,000 to 150,000 distinct CDR3 sequences, approximately 70% of them appearing once.

This rearrangement joins TRBV4-2 to TRBJ1-6; TRBD1 agrees at 7 bases. This TCR was sampled from a woman aged 55-75 years with primary liver carcinoma and hepatitis B virus infection. The sequenced sample was liver tumor tissue from sampling region 1. Regarding subset: tumor region T1, superior pole. The CDR3 loop is CASSQDPLTGRSSPLHF. The CDR3 DNA reads as TGTGCCAGCAGCCAAGACCCTTTGACAGGGCGGTCTTCACCCCTCCACTTT.